Described below is a single T cell receptor (beta chain) sequence and its context. This entry comes from a study of blood T cell repertoires in COVID-19. Repertoires were generated with immunoSEQ multiplex PCR, while TCRdb's copy carries only in-frame clones and drops some. The sample holds approximately 92,000 clones; roughly nine tenths are singletons and the top ten take about 18%. The V and J ends lost 0 bases and 10 bases respectively, with 12 bases between them. The germline CDR1 and CDR2 sequences are MGHRA and YSYEKL. The CDR3 contains 13 residues. This clonotype was obtained from a woman aged 60-75 years with COVID-19, enrolled during active disease. The sample was peripheral blood. The V call is TRBV4-1, the J call TRBJ1-1; D may be TRBD1 (6 bases). The CDR3 DNA reads as TGCGCCAGCAGCCAAGATCCCCGGACAGTAGCTTTCTTT. Residues: CASSQDPRTVAFF.